This TCR beta chain was sequenced during a study of T cell responses to AZD1222 COVID-19 vaccine. Study results and limitations: The study identified only six AZD1222 recipients as seropositive at baseline. Reports indicate that nearly half of spike-specific TCRs are directed at unmutated variant regions. With two AZD1222 doses given, Spike-specific TCR breadth and depth both rose. Among the donors, most were white British and more were female, and clonal diversity was possibly underestimated.

Clones were read by immunoSEQ multiplex PCR, and TCRdb kept only the in-frame ones, dropping some. This table has under 150,000 clones, around nine tenths appearing once. A word on this clone: The antigen is not known.

Trimming shortened V by 3 bases and J by 4 bases, and 21 bases separated the two germline ends. Per germline, CDR1 KGHSH and CDR2 LQKENI. This CDR3 has 17 residues. The chain uses TRBV18 and TRBJ1-1; D unclear. Sequenced material: peripheral blood, taken on day 0 of AZD1222 vaccination. The receptor was isolated from an adult in good health. Written as DNA, the CDR3 is TGTGCCAGCTCACCCACTTCTATTCATAACAGCGGCACTGAAGCTTTCTTT. Its protein product is CASSPTSIHNSGTEAFF.